This is a list of T cell receptor beta chains from one sample in a study of shared clonotypes between healthy human individuals. Sequencing was performed with immunoSEQ multiplex PCR; in TCRdb, only in-frame clones are kept and a portion is missing. The sample has about 580,000 clones; 95% to 98% are singletons. The source material was naive CD8+ T cells sorted from blood. Receptor source: a man aged 25 to 40 in good health. Both conserved end residues are part of each CDR3. D genes are given only for firm matches. Some rows mark clone size as missing; the rest say once, few, many or name a class of expanded clone.

V	size	D	J	CDR3	DNA
TRBV6-5	NA	NA	TRBJ1-5	CASSYFRGDNQPQHF	TGTGCCAGCAGTTATTTTAGGGGCGACAATCAGCCCCAGCATTTT
TRBV7-9	NA	TRBD2	TRBJ2-3	CASRHRAGGSTDTQYF	TGTGCCAGCAGACATCGAGCGGGAGGGAGCACAGATACGCAGTATTTT
TRBV27	NA	TRBD2	TRBJ2-5	CASSPNYASPGLAEETQYF	TGTGCCAGCAGCCCAAACTACGCTTCACCGGGACTAGCAGAAGAGACCCAGTACTTC
TRBV6-1	once	NA	TRBJ2-7	CASHPTSTYEQYF	TGTGCCAGCCACCCTACGTCTACCTACGAGCAGTACTTC
TRBV4-1	once	NA	TRBJ2-7	CASSQDLVFRHSYEQYF	TGCGCCAGCAGCCAAGATTTGGTTTTCAGGCACTCCTACGAGCAGTACTTC
TRBV27	NA	TRBD2	TRBJ2-3	CASSLGLAGDTQYF	TGTGCCAGCAGCTTGGGACTAGCGGGAGATACGCAGTATTTT
TRBV5-5	NA	NA	TRBJ2-7	CASSLADLSSYEQYF	TGTGCCAGCAGCTTGGCCGACCTCTCATCCTACGAGCAGTACTTC
TRBV29-1	NA	NA	TRBJ1-1	CSDRWGGEAFF	TGCAGTGACCGTTGGGGGGGCGAAGCTTTCTTT
TRBV29-1	few	NA	TRBJ1-1	CSGEEQGYTEAFF	TGCAGCGGGGAGGAACAGGGATACACTGAAGCTTTCTTT
TRBV7-9	NA	NA	TRBJ1-3	CASSSSAEGTRGSGNTIYF	TGTGCCAGCAGCTCAAGTGCGGAAGGGACCCGCGGCTCTGGAAACACCATATATTTT
TRBV7-9	NA	NA	TRBJ1-1	CASSLRSGNPEAFF	TGTGCCAGCAGCTTAAGATCGGGGAACCCTGAAGCTTTCTTT
TRBV13	NA	TRBD1	TRBJ1-1	CASSHAGTGGRGAEAFF	TGTGCCAGCAGCCATGCCGGGACAGGGGGCCGTGGGGCTGAAGCTTTCTTT
TRBV27	NA	TRBD1	TRBJ1-5	CASSGTAMWPQHF	TGTGCCAGTTCGGGGACAGCCATGTGGCCCCAGCATTTT
TRBV29-1	NA	NA	TRBJ2-2	CSVVGETGTGELFF	TGCAGCGTTGTGGGCGAGACGGGAACCGGGGAGCTGTTTTTT
TRBV10-1	NA	NA	TRBJ2-7	CASSDGQYSYEQYF	TGCGCCAGCAGTGATGGACAGTACTCCTACGAGCAGTACTTC
TRBV7-8	NA	NA	TRBJ2-7	CASSLSRSEDYTYEQYF	TGTGCCAGCAGCTTAAGTAGGTCGGAAGACTATACCTACGAGCAGTACTTC
TRBV11-2	NA	NA	TRBJ1-2	CASSLPGEGYGYTF	TGTGCCAGCAGCTTGCCAGGGGAGGGCTATGGCTACACCTTC
TRBV27	NA	NA	TRBJ2-7	CASSPTDRSYEQYF	TGTGCCAGCAGTCCGACAGATCGGTCCTACGAGCAGTACTTC
TRBV6-1	once	TRBD1	TRBJ2-7	CASSQPPGQSYEQYF	TGTGCCAGCAGCCAACCACCGGGACAGAGCTACGAGCAGTACTTC
TRBV10-2	once	NA	TRBJ2-7	CASGSYEQYF	TGCGCCAGCGGCAGCTACGAGCAGTACTTC
TRBV5-1	NA	NA	TRBJ2-7	CASSLLNRPTYEQYF	TGCGCCAGCAGCTTGCTTAACAGGCCAACCTACGAGCAGTACTTC
TRBV7-8	NA	TRBD1	TRBJ1-5	CASSKRTGRGANQPQHF	TGTGCCAGCAGCAAAAGGACAGGGAGGGGTGCCAATCAGCCCCAGCATTTT
TRBV4-1	NA	TRBD1	TRBJ1-1	CASSPGGQVAMNTEAFF	TGCGCCAGCAGCCCCGGCGGACAGGTTGCCATGAACACTGAAGCTTTCTTT
TRBV27	NA	NA	TRBJ2-3	CASSKTDGPSTDTQYF	TGTGCCAGCAGCAAAACCGACGGTCCTAGCACAGATACGCAGTATTTT
TRBV7-7	NA	TRBD2	TRBJ2-5	CASSLRLAGDQETQYF	TGTGCCAGCAGCTTGAGACTAGCGGGAGACCAAGAGACCCAGTACTTC
TRBV11-3	NA	NA	TRBJ1-4	CASSPRLGNEKLFF	TGTGCCAGCAGTCCTAGACTGGGGAATGAAAAACTGTTTTTT
TRBV29-1	NA	TRBD2	TRBJ2-1	CSAWTSGNNEQFF	TGCAGCGCTTGGACTAGCGGTAACAATGAGCAGTTCTTC
TRBV2	NA	NA	TRBJ2-7	CASTGTGARDPYEQYF	TGTGCCAGCACGGGGACCGGGGCGCGGGATCCCTACGAGCAGTACTTC
TRBV4-1	NA	NA	TRBJ2-2	CASSQVGVAGELFF	TGCGCCAGCAGCCAAGTTGGTGTCGCCGGGGAGCTGTTTTTT
TRBV5-6	NA	NA	TRBJ2-7	CASSLSSYEQYF	TGTGCCAGCAGCTTGAGTTCCTACGAGCAGTACTTC
TRBV6-6	NA	TRBD2	TRBJ2-5	CASTGAGGFVKETQYF	TGTGCCAGCACAGGAGCGGGAGGTTTTGTAAAAGAGACCCAGTACTTC
TRBV6-1	NA	NA	TRBJ1-1	CASSESWKVGNTEAFF	TGTGCCAGCAGTGAAAGTTGGAAGGTAGGGAACACTGAAGCTTTCTTT
TRBV7-2	NA	TRBD2	TRBJ2-1	CASRILAGASVDEQFF	TGTGCCAGCAGGATACTAGCGGGAGCGTCAGTCGATGAGCAGTTCTTC
TRBV15	once	TRBD2	TRBJ2-7	CATSRATSGTSFDEQYF	TGTGCCACCAGCAGGGCTACTTCCGGGACTAGCTTCGACGAGCAGTACTTC
TRBV7-6	NA	TRBD2	TRBJ2-1	CASSIAGGLSEQFF	TGTGCCAGCAGTATCGCGGGAGGGCTAAGTGAGCAGTTCTTC
TRBV5-1	NA	TRBD1	TRBJ2-6	CASSQTPQGAIGSGANVLTF	TGCGCCAGCAGCCAAACCCCACAGGGGGCGATAGGCTCTGGGGCCAACGTCCTGACTTTC
TRBV5-6	NA	TRBD2	TRBJ2-5	CASSSSGGTGLETQYF	TGTGCCAGCAGCTCCAGCGGGGGGACCGGTCTGGAGACCCAGTACTTC
TRBV9	NA	NA	TRBJ2-1	CASSPSGLTYNEQFF	TGTGCCAGCAGCCCTTCCGGGTTAACCTACAATGAGCAGTTCTTC
TRBV6-1	NA	NA	TRBJ2-1	CASWERNEQFF	TGTGCCAGCTGGGAAAGGAATGAGCAGTTCTTC
TRBV5-6	NA	NA	TRBJ2-6	CASSPPGSGANVLTF	TGTGCCAGCAGCCCACCAGGCTCTGGGGCCAACGTCCTGACTTTC
TRBV9	NA	TRBD1	TRBJ2-7	CASSEDGQGISYEQYF	TGTGCCAGCAGCGAGGACGGACAGGGAATCTCCTACGAGCAGTACTTC
TRBV7-8	NA	TRBD2	TRBJ2-3	CASSFRLAGGPTDTQYF	TGTGCCAGCAGCTTTCGCCTAGCGGGAGGGCCCACAGATACGCAGTATTTT
TRBV4-1	NA	NA	TRBJ2-7	CASSQDPTGYEQYF	TGCGCCAGCAGCCAAGACCCTACGGGCTACGAGCAGTACTTC
TRBV11-2	NA	NA	TRBJ2-1	CASSLNLRGYNEQFF	TGTGCCAGCAGCTTAAACTTGCGGGGCTACAATGAGCAGTTCTTC
TRBV29-1	NA	NA	TRBJ1-1	CSVAQNTEAFF	TGCAGCGTTGCACAGAACACTGAAGCTTTCTTT
TRBV9	NA	NA	TRBJ1-2	CASSGHRSNYGYTF	TGTGCCAGCAGTGGACATCGATCTAACTATGGCTACACCTTC
TRBV5-5	NA	NA	TRBJ2-7	CASQDRPSEQYF	TGTGCCAGCCAGGACAGACCCAGCGAGCAGTACTTC
TRBV5-4	NA	TRBD2	TRBJ2-5	CASSLVGRERGQETQYF	TGTGCCAGCAGCTTGGTCGGGCGGGAGCGAGGCCAAGAGACCCAGTACTTC
TRBV6-1	NA	TRBD2	TRBJ2-2	CASSAFTSGSTGELFF	TGTGCCAGCAGTGCCTTCACTAGCGGGTCCACCGGGGAGCTGTTTTTT
TRBV4-1	NA	NA	TRBJ2-1	CASSQGYRNEQFF	TGCGCCAGCAGCCAAGGATACAGGAATGAGCAGTTCTTC
TRBV20-1	NA	NA	TRBJ1-1	CSAALVTEAFF	TGCAGTGCTGCACTGGTCACTGAAGCTTTCTTT
TRBV30	NA	NA	TRBJ2-1	CAWSYGSSYNEQFF	TGTGCCTGGAGTTACGGGAGCTCCTACAATGAGCAGTTCTTC
TRBV29-1	NA	NA	TRBJ2-7	CSVQTGSGYEQYF	TGCAGCGTCCAAACAGGGTCGGGATACGAGCAGTACTTC
TRBV7-4	NA	TRBD1	TRBJ2-7	CASSLFFWGQGAYEQYF	TGTGCCAGCAGCTTGTTCTTTTGGGGGCAGGGGGCCTACGAGCAGTACTTC